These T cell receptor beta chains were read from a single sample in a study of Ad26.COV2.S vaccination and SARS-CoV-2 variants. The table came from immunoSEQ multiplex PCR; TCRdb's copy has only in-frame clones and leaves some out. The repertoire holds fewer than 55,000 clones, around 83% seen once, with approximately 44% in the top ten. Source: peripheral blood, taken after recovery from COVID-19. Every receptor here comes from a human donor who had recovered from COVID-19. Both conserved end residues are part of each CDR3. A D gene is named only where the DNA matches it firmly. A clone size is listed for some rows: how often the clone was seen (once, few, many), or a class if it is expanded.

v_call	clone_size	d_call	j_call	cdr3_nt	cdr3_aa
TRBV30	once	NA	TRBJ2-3	TGTGCCTGGAGTCCTCGGGACTTCACAGATACGCAGTATTTT	CAWSPRDFTDTQYF
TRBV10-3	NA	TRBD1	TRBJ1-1	TGTGCCATCAGTGACGCGGGACAGGCCAACACTGAAGCTTTCTTT	CAISDAGQANTEAFF
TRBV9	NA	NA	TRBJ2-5	TGTGCCAGCAGCGTTGCGGGGCTGGAGACCCAGTACTTC	CASSVAGLETQYF
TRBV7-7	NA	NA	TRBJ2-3	TGTGCCAGCAGCTTAAGCAGGGCAGGCGATACGCAGTATTTT	CASSLSRAGDTQYF
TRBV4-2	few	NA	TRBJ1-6	TGTGCCAGCAGCCAAGATCAGGAACCACCCCTCCACTTT	CASSQDQEPPLHF
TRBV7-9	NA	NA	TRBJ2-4	TGTGCCAGCAGCCCACGGTCCGGAGGCAAAAACATTCAGTACTTC	CASSPRSGGKNIQYF
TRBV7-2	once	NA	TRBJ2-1	TGTGCCAGCAGCTTAGCCACTCGGGGGAGCCCATACAATGAGCAGTTCTTC	CASSLATRGSPYNEQFF
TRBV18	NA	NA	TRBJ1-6	TGTGCCAGCTCATCCCAGAATTCACCCCTCCACTTT	CASSSQNSPLHF
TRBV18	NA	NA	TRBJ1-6	TGTGCCAGCTCCCCTGACCTTCACGGGATTAATTCACCCCTCCACTTT	CASSPDLHGINSPLHF
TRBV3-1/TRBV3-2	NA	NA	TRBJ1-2	TGTGCCAGCAGCCAGTCCAGTAAACGCCACACCTTC	CASSQSSKRHTF
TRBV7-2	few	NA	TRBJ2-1	TGTGCCAGCAGCCTCTTGGCAGGGACCAATGAGCAGTTCTTC	CASSLLAGTNEQFF
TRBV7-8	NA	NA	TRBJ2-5	TGTGCCAGCAGCTTTCTTATCAGCCAAGAGACCCAGTACTTC	CASSFLISQETQYF